A single sample gave rise to the 25 T cell receptor beta chains below, sequenced in a study of blood T cells in healthy people across ages. PCR was performed a second time for about 7 to 12 cycles using a sample-barcoded 5' primer and a J-beta primer mix. MiXCR, applied by TCRdb to the 5' RACE reads, yields one record per CDR3 protein. This table holds 700,000 to 900,000 distinct CDR3 sequences, roughly 25% found once. This same sample was also taken into another study, of T cells of mothers and their children.

The sequencing sample was made of blood. These receptors all stem from a boy aged 5-17 years in good health.

The chain joins TRBV7-3 to TRBJ2-7, with 7 bases fitting TRBD1. CDR3 length equals 13 residues. After removal of 4 bases from V and 3 bases from J, the junction contained 3 bases not matched to a gene. Germline lookup yields CDR1 SGHTA and CDR2 FQGTGA. The DNA for the CDR3 is TGTGCCAGCAGCTCGGGACAGATCTACGAGCAGTACTTC. It specifies CASSSGQIYEQYF. Drawing the rest from reference TRBV7-3 and TRBJ2-7, the complete variable domain is GAGVSQTPSNKVTEKGKYVELRCDPISGHTALYWYRQSLGQGPEFLIYFQGTGAADDSGLPNDRFFAVRPEGSVSTLKIQRTERGDSAVYLCASSSGQIYEQYFGPGTRLTVT.

Only a few counts were recorded for this clonotype. This rearrangement joins TRBV29-1 to TRBJ2-7; D call uncertain. The V gene's germline CDR1 is SQVTM and CDR2 ANQGSEA. This CDR3 spans 13 amino acids. V lost 7 bases, J lost 5 bases, and 18 bases lay in between. The CDR3 region is CSAAVADGNEQYF. The CDR3 bases are TGCAGCGCTGCGGTGGCGGATGGGAACGAGCAGTACTTC.

A few counts support this clonotype. CDR3 nucleotides: TGCGCCAGCAGCTTGGCCGACGGAGCGGGGAACGCGAACACCGGGGAGCTGTTTTTT. The encoded protein is CASSLADGAGNANTGELFF. V and J are TRBV5-1 and TRBJ2-2, with 7 bases lining up with TRBD2. Unmatched junction bases numbered 11, after V lost 0 bases and J lost 0 bases. Germline CDR1 SGHRS, CDR2 YFSETQ. There are 19 residues in the CDR3. The full variable domain, with the rest looked up from reference TRBV5-1 and TRBJ2-2, is KAGVTQTPRYLIKTRGQQVTLSCSPISGHRSVSWYQQTPGQGLQFLFEYFSETQRNKGNFPGRFSGRQFSNSRSEMNVSTLELGDSALYLCASSLADGAGNANTGELFFGEGSRLTVL.

The chain recombines TRBV5-1 with TRBJ1-2; 9 nucleotides match TRBD1. The CDR3 has 15 amino acids. The germline gives CDR1 SGHRS, CDR2 YFSETQ. Trimming removed 4 bases from V and 4 bases from J; junction bases left unmatched: 8. The CDR3 sequence is CASSLDRGRGYGYTF. The CDR3, as DNA: TGCGCCAGCAGCCTGGACAGGGGTCGGGGCTATGGCTACACCTTC.

The V and J genes are TRBV29-1 and TRBJ2-5; 13 bases are a match to TRBD2. The CDR3 has 14 amino acids. V was pared by 6 bases and J by 0 bases, with 1 base of the junction left unmatched. The germline CDR1 and CDR2 sequences are SQVTM and ANQGSEA. In nucleotides, the CDR3 is TGCAGCGTGGGGACTAGCGGGGACCAAGAGACCCAGTACTTC. Its translation is CSVGTSGDQETQYF.

The rearrangement uses TRBV7-6 and TRBJ1-1; 9 nucleotides line up with TRBD1. Per germline, CDR1 SGHVS and CDR2 FNYEAQ. V was clipped by 6 bases and J by 4 bases; unmatched bases: 9. This CDR3 has 15 residues. CDR3 DNA: TGTGCCAGCAGTCCAACAGGGGGCGGCGGCACTGAAGCTTTCTTT. This gives the protein CASSPTGGGGTEAFF.

This clonotype was observed many times. The rearrangement joins TRBV6-1 to TRBJ2-1, with D possibly matching TRBD2 (5 bases). Between the trimmed V and J ends, which lost 4 bases and 1 base, there was a span of 14 bases. The CDR3 is 16 residues long. Looked up from germline, CDR1 is MNHNS and CDR2 is SASEGT. In DNA form, the CDR3 reads TGTGCCAGCAGTGGGCGGCTAGCCGTATCCTACAATGAGCAGTTCTTC. The encoded protein is CASSGRLAVSYNEQFF.

The sample holds a few counts of this clonotype. The CDR3 does not close with the conserved phenylalanine or tryptophan, likely indicating a read error. The chain recombines TRBV7-9 with TRBJ1-1; D is undetermined. V gave up 4 bases and J gave up 4 bases, with 16 bases separating them. The germline V gene has CDR1 SEHNR and CDR2 FQNEAQ (reference sequence). The CDR3 spans 15 residues. The CDR3 reads CASSSSTGAVTEAFS. CDR3 coding DNA: TGTGCCAGCAGCTCCTCAACTGGAGCGGTCACTGAAGCTTTCTCT.

This chain uses TRBV12-3 or TRBV12-4 with TRBJ1-2; D remains unclear. This CDR3 region has 12 residues. Trimming pared 6 bases from V and 8 bases from J, leaving 13 bases between. The CDR3 here is CASSPPQRGYTF. The CDR3 DNA sequence: TGTGCCAGCAGCCCACCCCAACGGGGCTACACCTTC.

This clonotype has just a few counts. DNA of the CDR3: TGCGCCAGCAGCTGGTCTAGTGGCGGGGGGAGCACAGATACGCAGTATTTT. Translated, it gives CASSWSSGGGSTDTQYF. The V gene is TRBV5-1, the J gene TRBJ2-3; 8 bases are shared with TRBD2. V trimming: 3 bases; J trimming: 0 bases; junction bases outside the gene matches: 9. The CDR3 sequence is 17 residues long. The germline gives CDR1 SGHRS, CDR2 YFSETQ.

This sequence joins TRBV3-1 and TRBJ2-7; TRBD2 aligns across 8 bases. CDR1 LGHDT and CDR2 YNNKEL come from the germline V gene (reference sequence). The CDR3 is made up of 15 amino acids. Trimming at V came to 1 base and at J to 4 bases, leaving 6 bases not matched to a gene. CDR3 nucleotide sequence: TGTGCCAGCAGCCAAGTTGGCGGGGGGATTTACGAGCAGTACTTC. Protein: CASSQVGGGIYEQYF.

The chain employs TRBV5-1 and TRBJ1-2; D is unclear. This CDR3 comprises 15 residues. CDR1 and CDR2 from the germline V gene are SGHRS and YFSETQ. The V end lost 4 bases, the J end lost 6 bases, and 19 bases lay between the germline ends. In nucleotides, the CDR3 is TGCGCCAGCAGCCTAGCCCTGTCAAGCCTAGATGGCTACACCTTC. Translation gives CASSLALSSLDGYTF.

CDR3 amino acids: CASSQARQGGGYTF. As DNA, the CDR3 is TGTGCCAGCAGCCAAGCCAGACAGGGCGGTGGCTACACCTTC. The chain links TRBV14 to TRBJ1-2; 7 positions agree with TRBD1. Unmatched junction bases numbered 6, after V lost 1 base and J lost 7 bases. Germline CDR1 SGHDN, CDR2 FVKESK. The CDR3 totals 14 residues.

This clonotype was observed a handful of times. The chain joins TRBV10-2 to TRBJ2-5; the D gene could be TRBD1 or TRBD2 (6 bases each). Germline lookup yields CDR1 WSHSY and CDR2 SAAADI. The V and J ends lost 6 bases and 5 bases respectively, with 13 bases between them. CDR3 length: 13 amino acids. The chain's CDR3 is CASRLGGGETQYF. The CDR3 DNA reads as TGCGCCAGCAGGCTGGGGGGCGGGGAGACCCAGTACTTC.

In this sample, this clonotype turned up a few times. The V and J genes are TRBV7-9 and TRBJ2-4; TRBD1 matches 8 bases. The CDR3 covers 17 residues. Germline CDR1 reads SEHNR; CDR2 reads FQNEAQ (reference sequence). The ends lost 5 bases at V and 3 bases at J; junction bases unmatched: 12. The CDR3 protein is CASSPPGGAIGKNIQYF. The DNA for the CDR3 is TGTGCCAGCAGCCCACCAGGGGGCGCGATCGGCAAAAACATTCAGTACTTC.

This clonotype was counted only a few times. This sequence joins TRBV29-1 and TRBJ2-2, with 8 nucleotides matching TRBD1. The CDR3 totals 14 residues. Trimming removed 7 bases from V and 4 bases from J; junction bases left unmatched: 8. Germline values: CDR1 SQVTM, CDR2 ANQGSEA. The CDR3 reads CSALDRVPTGELFF. The CDR3 DNA reads TGCAGCGCTCTGGACAGGGTTCCCACCGGGGAGCTGTTTTTT.

The V call is TRBV6-2 or TRBV6-3, the J call TRBJ1-2, with TRBD1 as a possible D gene (6 bases). The V and J ends lost 0 bases and 6 bases respectively, with 11 bases between them. Per the germline V gene, CDR1 is MNHEY and CDR2 is SVGEGT. CDR3 length: 14 residues. For the CDR3, the DNA is TGTGCCAGCAGTTACTCCAACAGGGTAAATGGCTACACCTTC. Encoded protein: CASSYSNRVNGYTF.

The genes are TRBV27 and TRBJ2-5; 11 bases agree with TRBD1. Germline V gene sequence: CDR1 MNHEY, CDR2 SMNVEV (reference sequence). V trimming: 5 bases; J trimming: 11 bases; junction bases outside the gene matches: 13. CDR3 length equals 15 residues. CDR3 loop: CASSRSRTGGEEQYF. Written as DNA, the CDR3 is TGTGCCAGCAGTCGGTCAAGGACAGGGGGCGAAGAGCAGTACTTC.

This clonotype was seen only a few times. The gene calls are TRBV10-3 and TRBJ2-2; a possible D gene is TRBD2 (5 bases). Trimming shortened V by 8 bases and J by 6 bases, and 19 bases separated the two germline ends. Germline CDR1 is ENHRY and CDR2 is SYGVKD. CDR3 length: 15 amino acids. This CDR3 reads CAIPAGKGYAGELFF. For the CDR3, the DNA is TGTGCCATCCCGGCCGGGAAGGGCTACGCCGGGGAGCTGTTTTTT.

The sample holds a few counts of this clonotype. The chain employs TRBV4-1 and TRBJ2-5, with 8 positions matching TRBD2. V dropped 1 base and J dropped 11; count of bases not matched to a gene: 15. CDR1 and CDR2 (germline): MGHRA, YSYEKL. The length of the CDR3 is 16 residues. Here the CDR3 DNA reads TGCGCCAGCAGCCAAGTCGGACTAGCTCCCTCCTGGGAGCAGTACTTC. Translation gives CASSQVGLAPSWEQYF.

This rearrangement joins TRBV4-1 to TRBJ1-2; no reliable D call. V was shortened by 1 base and J by 6 bases, with 12 bases between the two germline ends. This CDR3 is built from 14 residues. CDR1 is MGHRA and CDR2 is YSYEKL in the germline V gene. Here the CDR3 reads CASSQVGKRDGYTF. CDR3 nucleotide sequence: TGCGCCAGCAGCCAAGTGGGAAAAAGGGATGGCTACACCTTC.

The V call is TRBV5-1, the J call TRBJ1-4; D not certain. Near its end, the DNA agrees better with TRBJ2-3, so the J call may be wrong. This CDR3 comprises 14 residues. CDR1 is SGHRS, CDR2 YFSETQ, per germline. Here the CDR3 DNA reads TGCGCCAGCAGCTTCAATCCATACACAGATACGCAGTATTTT. It is translated as CASSFNPYTDTQYF.

V is TRBV6-5 and J is TRBJ1-5; 10 nucleotides agree with TRBD1. Trimming took 6 bases from V and 4 from J; bases not matched to a gene: 9. CDR1 is MNHEY and CDR2 is SVGAGI in the germline V gene. This CDR3 has 16 residues. The CDR3 DNA reads as TGTGCCAGCAGACCCCAGTCGGACAGGGGGAATCAGCCCCAGCATTTT. It specifies CASRPQSDRGNQPQHF.

This clonotype was seen a few times. The rearrangement uses TRBV12-3 or TRBV12-4 and TRBJ2-1; D unresolved. V gave up 8 bases and J gave up 6 bases, with 11 bases separating them. CDR3 size: 12 residues. CDR3 nucleotides: TGTGCCAGCCTTAGGTTCCCCAATGAGCAGTTCTTC. It is translated as CASLRFPNEQFF.

This clonotype was recorded at least ten times. This chain uses TRBV20-1 with TRBJ2-7, with D possibly matching TRBD2 (6 bases). The CDR3 runs to 11 residues. V dropped 3 bases and J dropped 3 bases, with 6 bases sitting between them. Per the germline V gene, CDR1 is DFQATT and CDR2 is SNEGSKA (reference sequence). CDR3 residues: CSASGGYEQYF. The DNA for the CDR3 is TGCAGTGCTAGCGGGGGCTACGAGCAGTACTTC.